This TCR beta chain is drawn from a study of T-cell reconstitution after alpha-beta-depleted transplantation in children. The germline V gene has CDR1 SGHTA and CDR2 FQGNSA. V was pared by 5 bases and J by 2 bases, with 10 bases between. The CDR3 has 13 residues. Preparation of the TCRbeta library was carried out with unique molecular identifiers. TCRdb re-analysed the PCR reads in MiXCR, keeping a single row per CDR3 protein. The sample yields over 300,000 distinct CDR3 sequences, around a tenth seen once. The sequencing here drew on PBMCs from the stem cell graft donor, taken from the stem cell graft. J is TRBJ2-7 and V is TRBV7-2; D is uncertain. The clonotype was recovered from a human donor who donated a stem cell graft to a child with acute lymphoblastic leukemia. CDR3 nucleotides: TGTGCCAGCAGCGTCGGAATTACCTACGAGCAGTACTTC. It encodes CASSVGITYEQYF. Based on the CDR3 plus reference TRBV7-2 and TRBJ2-7, the full variable domain is GAGVSQSPSNKVTEKGKDVELRCDPISGHTALYWYRQSLGQGLEFLIYFQGNSAPDKSGLPSDRFSAERTGGSVSTLTIQRTQQEDSAVYLCASSVGITYEQYFGPGTRLTVT.